A selection of T cell receptor beta chains follows, all from one sample in a study of T cell responses to AZD1222 COVID-19 vaccine. Generated by immunoSEQ multiplex PCR, the TCRdb table keeps only in-frame clones and is missing some. The data show roughly 79,000 clones, with almost 80% seen just once and 20% to 25% held by the top ten. Sequenced material: peripheral blood, taken on day 0 of AZD1222 vaccination. The source is an adult in good health. Both conserved end residues are part of each CDR3. A D gene is named only where the DNA matches it firmly. The size field is filled for only some rows; it gives once, few, many or a size class.

V	J	size	D	CDR3	DNA
TRBV18	TRBJ2-3	.	TRBD2	CASSPPWGQAGDITDTQYF	TGTGCCAGCTCACCCCCTTGGGGGCAAGCGGGAGATATAACAGATACGCAGTATTTT
TRBV3-1/TRBV3-2	TRBJ1-1	.	.	CASSLDGQGLTEAFF	TGTGCCAGCAGTCTAGACGGCCAGGGCCTAACTGAAGCTTTCTTT
TRBV6-2/TRBV6-3	TRBJ2-1	once	TRBD2	CASSYSSGRYNEQFF	TGTGCCAGCAGTTACTCTAGCGGGAGATACAATGAGCAGTTCTTC
TRBV18	TRBJ2-1	.	.	CASSPPEGRTSNEQFF	TGTGCCAGCTCACCACCGGAGGGACGAACTAGCAATGAGCAGTTCTTC
TRBV10-3	TRBJ2-7	.	.	CAIGQNYEQYF	TGTGCCATCGGACAGAACTACGAGCAGTACTTC
TRBV6-5	TRBJ1-1	.	TRBD1	CASSSQGAGNTEAFF	TGTGCCAGCAGTTCCCAGGGGGCAGGAAACACTGAAGCTTTCTTT
TRBV6-2/TRBV6-3	TRBJ2-7	.	TRBD2	CASSYVAGLAGDEQYF	TGTGCCAGCAGTTACGTAGCGGGACTAGCGGGAGACGAGCAGTACTTC
TRBV5-1	TRBJ2-5	few	TRBD2	CASSPTGTSGQGTQYF	TGCGCCAGCAGCCCGACCGGGACTAGCGGCCAGGGGACCCAGTACTTC
TRBV10-2	TRBJ2-1	.	.	CASMAGYYNEQFF	TGCGCCAGTATGGCCGGTTACTACAATGAGCAGTTCTTC
TRBV30	TRBJ2-4	.	.	CAWSGVPKNIQYF	TGTGCCTGGAGTGGGGTACCCAAAAACATTCAGTACTTC
TRBV6-2/TRBV6-3	TRBJ2-3	few	TRBD1	CASSYDRAGSTDTQYF	TGTGCCAGCAGTTACGACAGGGCAGGCAGCACAGATACGCAGTATTTT
TRBV11-2	TRBJ1-4	.	.	CASSLGGPSTNEKLFF	TGTGCCAGCAGCTTAGGGGGCCCCTCAACTAATGAAAAACTGTTTTTT
TRBV15	TRBJ2-5	once	TRBD1	CATSRGTGDRETQYF	TGTGCCACCAGCAGAGGGACAGGGGACCGGGAGACCCAGTACTTC
TRBV9	TRBJ2-3	.	.	CASSVVDYSSDTQYF	TGTGCCAGCAGCGTAGTGGATTATTCATCAGATACGCAGTATTTT
TRBV24-1	TRBJ2-2	.	.	CATKRTGQSGELFF	TGTGCCACCAAAAGGACTGGGCAGTCCGGGGAGCTGTTTTTT
TRBV7-9	TRBJ2-7	.	.	CASSPRQSSYEQYF	TGTGCCAGCAGCCCCAGACAGAGCTCCTACGAGCAGTACTTC
TRBV5-1	TRBJ2-1	.	TRBD2	CASSFLTSGGDEQFF	TGCGCCAGCAGCTTTTTGACTAGCGGCGGCGATGAGCAGTTCTTC
TRBV5-1	TRBJ1-4	few	TRBD1	CASSWTGGIEKLFF	TGCGCCAGCAGCTGGACAGGGGGAATTGAAAAACTGTTTTTT
TRBV19	TRBJ1-5	.	TRBD1	CASSSSVGQGERQPQHF	TGTGCCAGTAGTTCCTCCGTGGGACAGGGGGAGCGGCAGCCCCAGCATTTT
TRBV19	TRBJ2-7	.	.	CASSMMGQGEQYF	TGTGCCAGTAGTATGATGGGTCAGGGCGAGCAGTACTTC
TRBV30	TRBJ1-1	.	TRBD1	CAWSVWTGDEAFF	TGTGCCTGGAGTGTATGGACAGGGGATGAAGCTTTCTTT
TRBV5-6	TRBJ1-2	few	.	CASSRTVFYGYTF	TGTGCCAGCAGCAGAACAGTATTCTATGGCTACACCTTC
TRBV19	TRBJ1-4	.	.	CASSMTGEKLFF	TGTGCCAGTAGTATGACAGGTGAAAAACTGTTTTTT
TRBV7-8	TRBJ1-4	few	.	CASSRRGNEKLFF	TGTGCCAGCAGCCGACGGGGTAATGAAAAACTGTTTTTT
TRBV27	TRBJ2-6	few	.	CASSFNPSSGANVLTF	TGTGCCAGCAGTTTCAACCCGAGCTCTGGGGCCAACGTCCTGACTTTC
TRBV15	TRBJ2-1	.	.	CATSRDVSQFF	TGTGCCACCAGCAGAGATGTATCGCAGTTCTTC
TRBV6-5	TRBJ2-1	once	TRBD1	CASSPQDGQGYEQFF	TGTGCCAGCAGTCCACAGGACGGACAGGGCTATGAGCAGTTCTTC
TRBV19	TRBJ2-7	.	TRBD1	CASSRPGQGYEQYF	TGTGCCAGTAGTAGACCGGGACAGGGTTACGAGCAGTACTTC
TRBV30	TRBJ1-2	.	.	CAWIRVLYGYTF	TGTGCCTGGATACGGGTACTCTATGGCTACACCTTC
TRBV18	TRBJ1-1	once	TRBD1	CASSQDRAGEAFF	TGTGCCAGCTCACAGGACAGGGCGGGTGAAGCTTTCTTT
TRBV5-1	TRBJ2-1	.	TRBD2	CASSLGLQANEQFF	TGCGCCAGCAGCCTGGGACTACAAGCCAATGAGCAGTTCTTC
TRBV7-8	TRBJ2-1	.	TRBD2	CASSLSLAGVSPYNEQFF	TGTGCCAGCAGCTTATCTCTAGCGGGAGTTTCTCCCTACAATGAGCAGTTCTTC